Following are 20 T cell receptor beta chains from one sample sequenced in a study of blood T cell repertoires in COVID-19. Libraries were prepared by immunoSEQ multiplex PCR; TCRdb keeps only in-frame clonotypes and omits some of them. Altogether about 160,000 clones are present, about 80% being singletons, with the ten largest covering over 20%. Sequencing was performed on peripheral blood. Source of these receptors: a woman aged 80 or older with acute or convalescent COVID-19.

The V gene is TRBV7-2, the J gene TRBJ2-1, with 8 bases fitting TRBD2. Trimming took 6 bases from V and 7 from J; bases not matched to a gene: 14. The CDR3 is 16 residues long. CDR1 SGHTA and CDR2 FQGNSA come from the germline V gene. The CDR3, as DNA: TGTGCCAGCAGGGCACACGGGAGGGCGAGTAGGAATGAGCAGTTCTTC. Translating gives CASRAHGRASRNEQFF.

Concerning this clone: One end of the junction does not line up with germline, which may come from a read error. The rearrangement uses TRBV24-1 and TRBJ1-2; no definite D call. Germline V lookup: CDR1 KGHDR, CDR2 SFDVKD. This CDR3 is built from 12 residues. The CDR3 bases are TGTGCCACCAGTGATTTGCAGTACAGATTCTTCTTC. This translates into CATSDLQYRFFF.

The chain carries TRBV30 and TRBJ2-7, with D tentatively TRBD1 (6 bases). V lost 0 bases to trimming and J lost 9 bases, with 18 bases between them. This CDR3 is built from 14 residues. The germline gives CDR1 GTSNPN, CDR2 SVGIG (reference sequence). The CDR3 loop reads CAWSVSNRAPGQYF. In DNA form, the CDR3 reads TGTGCCTGGAGTGTCTCCAACAGGGCCCCCGGGCAGTACTTC.

The rearrangement links TRBV5-4 to TRBJ2-5; no clear D gene. Trimming pared 3 bases from V and 0 bases from J, leaving 9 bases between. The germline V gene has CDR1 SGHNT and CDR2 YYREEE (reference sequence). The CDR3 loop spans 14 amino acids. The CDR3 loop is CASSSDSYQETQYF. CDR3 nucleotide sequence: TGTGCCAGCAGCTCAGACTCGTACCAAGAGACCCAGTACTTC.

This clone was counted only a few times. This chain uses TRBV11-2 with TRBJ2-1; 9 bases fit TRBD1. Germline values: CDR1 SGHAT, CDR2 FQNNGV. This CDR3 region has 16 residues. The J segment lost 7 bases and the V segment lost 5 bases, leaving 12 bases of the junction unmatched. In DNA, the CDR3 is TGTGCCAGCAGCCCCGGCTCCGGACAGGGGTGGAATGAGCAGTTCTTC. Protein sequence: CASSPGSGQGWNEQFF. The variable domain in full, with the rest retrieved from reference TRBV11-2 and TRBJ2-1, is EAGVAQSPRYKIIEKRQSVAFWCNPISGHATLYWYQQILGQGPKLLIQFQNNGVVDDSQLPKDRFSAERLKGVDSTLKIQPAKLEDSAVYLCASSPGSGQGWNEQFFGPGTRLTVL.

This clone has a single count. The V and J genes are TRBV5-1 and TRBJ2-1; D possibly corresponds to TRBD2 (6 bases). CDR3 size: 14 residues. Trimming removed 5 bases at V and 0 bases at J, with 9 bases between. Germline CDR1 and CDR2: SGHRS and YFSETQ. For the CDR3, the DNA is TGCGCCAGCAGGAGCGGGCTCTCCTACAATGAGCAGTTCTTC. Its translation is CASRSGLSYNEQFF.

This clone was counted ten times or more. The chain carries TRBV2 and TRBJ1-1; TRBD1 might be the D (5 bases). Germline loops: CDR1 SNHLY, CDR2 FYNNEI. There are 10 residues in the CDR3. Trimming left V 8 bases short and J 10 bases short, with 11 bases between. CDR3 DNA: TGTGCCAGCGATGGGGGGAGAGCTTTCTTT. This translates into CASDGGRAFF.

The chain has TRBV6-5 and TRBJ1-2, with D tentatively TRBD1 (6 bases). The germline gives CDR1 MNHEY, CDR2 SVGAGI. V gave up 3 bases and J gave up 8 bases, with 22 bases separating them. The CDR3 loop spans 16 amino acids. The CDR3 nucleotides read TGTGCCAGCAGTTATTCAGGGTTCGGGGGGCACCGGGGCTACACCTTC. Protein sequence: CASSYSGFGGHRGYTF.

The chain recombines TRBV27 with TRBJ2-5, with TRBD2 as a possible D gene (5 bases). This CDR3 spans 16 amino acids. CDR1 is MNHEY, CDR2 SMNVEV, per germline (reference sequence). Trimming took 5 bases from V and 5 from J, leaving 21 bases between them. Written as DNA, the CDR3 is TGTGCCAGCAGTGGTTCCGATCCGGGAACGCGGGAGACCCAGTACTTC. This codes for CASSGSDPGTRETQYF.

This clone has just one count. This rearrangement joins TRBV25-1 to TRBJ1-1; D remains ambiguous. This CDR3 region has 12 residues. Looked up from germline, CDR1 is MGHDK and CDR2 is SYGVNS. Trimming cost V 6 bases and J 11 bases, with 16 bases left between them. This CDR3 is CASSLATGEAFF. Written as DNA, the CDR3 is TGTGCCAGCAGCCTAGCAACGGGTGAGGCTTTCTTT. The variable domain in full, completed from reference TRBV25-1 and TRBJ1-1, reads EADIYQTPRYLVIGTGKKITLECSQTMGHDKMYWYQQDPGMELHLIHYSYGVNSTEKGDLSSESTVSRIRTEHFPLTLESARPSHTSQYLCASSLATGEAFFGQGTRLTVV.

This chain uses TRBV6-6 with TRBJ1-2; D not resolved. Germline CDR1 MNHNY, CDR2 SVGAGI (reference sequence). Trimming removed 6 bases at V and 5 bases at J, with 16 bases between. The CDR3 sequence is 14 residues long. CDR3 region: CASSLEGLSYGYTF. The CDR3 DNA reads TGTGCCAGCAGCCTCGAGGGCCTTTCGTATGGCTACACCTTC.

V usage is TRBV5-4 and J usage is TRBJ1-2; 12 bases are shared with TRBD1. This CDR3 comprises 14 residues. CDR1 and CDR2 (germline): SGHNT, YYREEE (reference sequence). Germline trimming cut 2 bases from V and 8 bases from J; bases unmatched to any gene: 4. The CDR3 DNA reads TGTGCCAGCAGCTTTGGGACAGGGGGCTTCGGCTACACCTTC. As protein: CASSFGTGGFGYTF.

The gene calls are TRBV3-1 (or the pseudogene TRBV3-2) and TRBJ2-7, with no clear D. Per germline, CDR1 LGHDT and CDR2 YNNKEL (reference sequence). This CDR3 is built from 12 residues. V was clipped by 1 base and J by 7 bases, with 8 bases between them. CDR3 sequence reads: CASSQGGLEQYF. As DNA, the CDR3 is TGTGCCAGCAGCCAAGGCGGTTTGGAGCAGTACTTC.

J is TRBJ2-7 and V is TRBV7-9; 10 bases fit TRBD1. Germline V gene data show CDR1 as SEHNR and CDR2 as FQNEAQ (reference sequence). J lost 6 bases, V lost 5 bases, and 10 bases had no gene match. The CDR3 spans 15 residues. The CDR3 DNA is TGTGCCAGCAGCGACCCCGGGACAGGGGCTACCGAGCAGTACTTC. Its protein product is CASSDPGTGATEQYF.

This chain joins TRBV28 and TRBJ2-1; D is unclear. This CDR3 is built from 16 residues. V lost 4 bases and J lost 0, with 13 bases in between. Germline-derived CDR1 and CDR2 are MDHEN and SYDVKM. The CDR3 loop reads CASSSADSSSYNEQFF. The CDR3 coding sequence is TGTGCCAGCAGTTCCGCCGACTCCAGCTCCTACAATGAGCAGTTCTTC.

The chain couples TRBV29-1 to TRBJ1-1, with 11 bases that match TRBD1. The germline CDR1 and CDR2 sequences are SQVTM and ANQGSEA. The CDR3 runs 16 residues. Unmatched junction bases numbered 13, after V lost 5 bases and J lost 5 bases. The chain's CDR3 is CSVFMLDRGRGTEAFF. The CDR3 DNA sequence: TGCAGCGTTTTTATGTTGGACAGGGGGCGAGGAACTGAAGCTTTCTTT.

This clone was seen a single time. V gene TRBV2 combines with J gene TRBJ2-7; tentative D call: TRBD2 (6 bases). The CDR3 sequence is 13 residues long. Trimming took off 4 bases at V and 2 bases at J, with 9 bases between the two ends. The germline V gene encodes CDR1 SNHLY and CDR2 FYNNEI. CDR3 region: CASSGERAYEQYF. Written as DNA, the CDR3 is TGTGCCAGCAGTGGAGAGCGGGCCTACGAGCAGTACTTC. Filled out from reference TRBV2 and TRBJ2-7, the complete variable domain reads EPEVTQTPSHQVTQMGQEVILRCVPISNHLYFYWYRQILGQKVEFLVSFYNNEISEKSEIFDDQFSVERPDGSNFTLKIRSTKLEDSAMYFCASSGERAYEQYFGPGTRLTVT.

The CDR3 loop reads CASSPKTPYEQYF. The DNA for the CDR3 is TGTGCCAGCTCACCAAAAACTCCTTACGAGCAGTACTTC. The chain links TRBV18 to TRBJ2-7; no clear D. Germline loops: CDR1 KGHSH, CDR2 LQKENI. The CDR3 is 13 amino acids. V lost 2 bases and J 4 bases, leaving 9 bases between the germline ends.

The V call is TRBV29-1, the J call TRBJ2-2; TRBD2 matches 8 bases. Germline V gene data show CDR1 as SQVTM and CDR2 as ANQGSEA. CDR3 size: 16 residues. The V and J ends lost 0 bases and 4 bases, in that order; junction bases with no gene match: 7. CDR3 sequence reads: CSVEDQGTSTTGELFF. The CDR3 region has the DNA TGCAGCGTTGAAGATCAAGGGACTAGTACCACCGGGGAGCTGTTTTTT.

A few counts support this clone. The same CDR3 is also encoded by other DNA sequences in this sample. V gene TRBV30 combines with J gene TRBJ2-2; the match to TRBD1 covers 7 bases. The CDR3 sequence is 15 residues long. Germline V gives CDR1 GTSNPN, CDR2 SVGIG (reference sequence). V dropped 0 bases and J dropped 3; count of bases not matched to a gene: 4. The CDR3: CAWSVLTGDTGELFF. The CDR3 DNA follows: TGTGCCTGGAGTGTACTCACAGGGGACACCGGGGAGCTGTTTTTT.